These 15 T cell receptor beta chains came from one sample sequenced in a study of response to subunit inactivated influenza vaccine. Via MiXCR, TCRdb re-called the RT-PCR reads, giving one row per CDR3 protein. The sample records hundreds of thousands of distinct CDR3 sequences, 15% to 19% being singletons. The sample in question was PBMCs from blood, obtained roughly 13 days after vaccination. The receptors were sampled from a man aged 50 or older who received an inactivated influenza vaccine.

The CDR3 region has the DNA TGTGCCAGTAGTACCACTCGACTTGACAGGGGCACTGAAGCTTTCTTT. Protein product: CASSTTRLDRGTEAFF. The chain couples TRBV19 to TRBJ1-1, with 8 bases that match TRBD1. Per germline, CDR1 LNHDA and CDR2 SQIVND (reference sequence). The length of the CDR3 is 16 residues. J was trimmed by 4 bases and V by 4 bases; bases with no gene match: 11.

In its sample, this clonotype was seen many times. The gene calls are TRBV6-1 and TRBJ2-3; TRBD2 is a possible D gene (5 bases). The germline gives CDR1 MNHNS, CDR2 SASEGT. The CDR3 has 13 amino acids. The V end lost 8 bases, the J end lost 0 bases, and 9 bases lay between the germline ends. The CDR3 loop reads CASGGFSTDTQYF. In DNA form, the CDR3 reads TGTGCCAGCGGCGGGTTTAGCACAGATACGCAGTATTTT.

The CDR3 sequence is CASSLGVGSQPQHF. The CDR3 DNA is TGTGCCAGCAGTCTCGGGGTTGGGAGTCAGCCCCAGCATTTT. The chain joins TRBV2 to TRBJ1-5; D remains ambiguous. Germline V CDR1 and CDR2: SNHLY, FYNNEI. V was clipped by 5 bases and J by 6 bases, with 14 bases between them. The CDR3 extends over 14 amino acids. Using reference TRBV2 and TRBJ1-5 for the parts outside the CDR3, the full variable domain is EPEVTQTPSHQVTQMGQEVILRCVPISNHLYFYWYRQILGQKVEFLVSFYNNEISEKSEIFDDQFSVERPDGSNFTLKIRSTKLEDSAMYFCASSLGVGSQPQHFGDGTRLSIL.

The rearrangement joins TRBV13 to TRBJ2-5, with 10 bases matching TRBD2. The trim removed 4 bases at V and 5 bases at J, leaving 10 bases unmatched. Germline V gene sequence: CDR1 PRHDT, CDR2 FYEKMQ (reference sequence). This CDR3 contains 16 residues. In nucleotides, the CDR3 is TGTGCCAGCAGCTCCGTCGAAGCGGGGGGGCAGGAGACCCAGTACTTC. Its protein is CASSSVEAGGQETQYF.

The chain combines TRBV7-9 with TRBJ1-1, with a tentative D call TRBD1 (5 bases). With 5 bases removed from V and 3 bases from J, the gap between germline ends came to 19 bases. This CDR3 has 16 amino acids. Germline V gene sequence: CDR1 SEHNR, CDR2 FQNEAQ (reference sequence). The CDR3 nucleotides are TGTGCCAGCAGCGGATCTATGGGGCAGTCCTACACTGAAGCTTTCTTT. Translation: CASSGSMGQSYTEAFF.

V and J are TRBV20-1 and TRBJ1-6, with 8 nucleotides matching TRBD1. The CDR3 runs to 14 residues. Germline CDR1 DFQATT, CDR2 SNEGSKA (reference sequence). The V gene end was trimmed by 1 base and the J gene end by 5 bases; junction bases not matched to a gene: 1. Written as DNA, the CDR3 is TGCAGTGCTAGAGTGGGACAGGATAATTCACCCCTCCACTTT. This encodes CSARVGQDNSPLHF.

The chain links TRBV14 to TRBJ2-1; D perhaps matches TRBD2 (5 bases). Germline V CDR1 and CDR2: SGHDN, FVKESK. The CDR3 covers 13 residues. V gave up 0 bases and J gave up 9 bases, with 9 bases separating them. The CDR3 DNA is TGTGCCAGCAGCCAAGACCGAGCGGCTGAGCAGTTCTTC. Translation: CASSQDRAAEQFF.

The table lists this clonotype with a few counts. The CDR3 DNA follows: TGTGCCAGCAGCTTGGCTAGCGGGGGGTGGACCTACGAGCAGTACTTC. Translation gives CASSLASGGWTYEQYF. This chain joins TRBV5-4 and TRBJ2-7, with 11 bases identical to TRBD2. The CDR3 totals 16 residues. Unmatched junction bases numbered 4, after V lost 0 bases and J lost 2 bases. Germline V lookup: CDR1 SGHNT, CDR2 YYREEE (reference sequence).

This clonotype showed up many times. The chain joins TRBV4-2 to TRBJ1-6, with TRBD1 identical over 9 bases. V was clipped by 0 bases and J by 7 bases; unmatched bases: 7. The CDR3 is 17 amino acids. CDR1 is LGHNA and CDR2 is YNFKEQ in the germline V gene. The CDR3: CASSQEYWTGENSPLHF. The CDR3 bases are TGTGCCAGCAGCCAAGAATATTGGACAGGGGAGAATTCACCCCTCCACTTT.

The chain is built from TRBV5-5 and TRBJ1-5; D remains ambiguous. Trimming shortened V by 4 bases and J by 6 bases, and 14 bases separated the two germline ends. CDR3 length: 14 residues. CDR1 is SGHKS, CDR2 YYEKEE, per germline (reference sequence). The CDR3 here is CASSQGNWGQPQHF. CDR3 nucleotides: TGTGCCAGCAGCCAAGGGAATTGGGGTCAGCCCCAGCATTTT.

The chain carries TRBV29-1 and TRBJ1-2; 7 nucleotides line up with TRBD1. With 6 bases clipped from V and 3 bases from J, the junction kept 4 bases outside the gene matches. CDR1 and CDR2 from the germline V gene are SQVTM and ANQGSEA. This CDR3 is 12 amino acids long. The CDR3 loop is CSVRQGDYGYTF. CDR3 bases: TGCAGCGTCCGACAGGGAGACTATGGCTACACCTTC.

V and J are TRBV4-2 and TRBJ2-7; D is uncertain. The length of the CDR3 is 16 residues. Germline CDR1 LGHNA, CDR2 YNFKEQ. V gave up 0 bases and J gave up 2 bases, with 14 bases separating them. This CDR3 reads CASSQDRFELPYEQYF. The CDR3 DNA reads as TGTGCCAGCAGCCAAGATAGGTTCGAGCTCCCCTACGAGCAGTACTTC.

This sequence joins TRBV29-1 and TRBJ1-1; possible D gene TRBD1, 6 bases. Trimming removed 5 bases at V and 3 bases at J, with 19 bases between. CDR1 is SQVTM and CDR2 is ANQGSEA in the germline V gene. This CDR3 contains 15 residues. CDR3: CSVTDSGDADTEAFF. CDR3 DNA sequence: TGCAGCGTTACCGACTCAGGGGATGCGGACACTGAAGCTTTCTTT.

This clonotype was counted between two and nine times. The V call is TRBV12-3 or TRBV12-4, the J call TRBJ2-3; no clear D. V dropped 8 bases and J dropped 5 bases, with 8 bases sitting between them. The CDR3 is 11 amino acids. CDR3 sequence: CASQLLDTQYF. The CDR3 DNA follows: TGTGCCAGCCAATTATTAGATACGCAGTATTTT.

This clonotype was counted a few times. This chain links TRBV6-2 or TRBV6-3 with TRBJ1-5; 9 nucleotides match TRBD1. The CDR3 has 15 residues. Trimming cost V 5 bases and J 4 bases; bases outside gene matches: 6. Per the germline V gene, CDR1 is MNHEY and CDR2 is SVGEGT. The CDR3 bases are TGTGCCAGCAGTGGCACAGGACAGGGGAATCAGCCCCAGCATTTT. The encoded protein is CASSGTGQGNQPQHF.